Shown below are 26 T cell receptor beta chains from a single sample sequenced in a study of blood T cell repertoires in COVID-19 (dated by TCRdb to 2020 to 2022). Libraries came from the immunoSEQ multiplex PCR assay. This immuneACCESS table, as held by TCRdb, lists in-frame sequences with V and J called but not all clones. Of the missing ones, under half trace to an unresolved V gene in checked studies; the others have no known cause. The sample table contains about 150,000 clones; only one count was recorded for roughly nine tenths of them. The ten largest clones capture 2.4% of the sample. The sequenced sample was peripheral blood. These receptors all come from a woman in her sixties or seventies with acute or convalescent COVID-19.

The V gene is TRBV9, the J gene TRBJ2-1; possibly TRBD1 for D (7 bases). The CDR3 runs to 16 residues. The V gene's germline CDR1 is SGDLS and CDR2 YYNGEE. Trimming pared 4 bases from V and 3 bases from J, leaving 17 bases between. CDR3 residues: CASSPAGQNIYNEQFF. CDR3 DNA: TGTGCCAGCAGCCCGGCGGGACAGAACATCTACAATGAGCAGTTCTTC.

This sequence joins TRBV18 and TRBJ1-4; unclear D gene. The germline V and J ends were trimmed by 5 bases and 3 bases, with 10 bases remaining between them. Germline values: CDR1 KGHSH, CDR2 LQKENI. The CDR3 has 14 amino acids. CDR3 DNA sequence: TGTGCCAGCTCAGCTAGTCATTCTAATGAAAAACTGTTTTTT. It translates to CASSASHSNEKLFF.

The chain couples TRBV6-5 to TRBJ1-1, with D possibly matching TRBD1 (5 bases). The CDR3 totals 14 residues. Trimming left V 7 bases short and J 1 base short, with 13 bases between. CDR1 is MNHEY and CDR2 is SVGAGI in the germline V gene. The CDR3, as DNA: TGTGCCAGCAATCTTGACAGACCGAACACTGAAGCTTTCTTT. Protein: CASNLDRPNTEAFF.

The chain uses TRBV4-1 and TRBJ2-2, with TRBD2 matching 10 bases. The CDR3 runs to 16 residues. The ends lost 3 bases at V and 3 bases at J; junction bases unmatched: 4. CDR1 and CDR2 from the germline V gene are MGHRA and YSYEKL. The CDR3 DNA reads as TGCGCCAGCAGCCAGCGGGGGACTAGCGACACCGGGGAGCTGTTTTTT. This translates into CASSQRGTSDTGELFF.

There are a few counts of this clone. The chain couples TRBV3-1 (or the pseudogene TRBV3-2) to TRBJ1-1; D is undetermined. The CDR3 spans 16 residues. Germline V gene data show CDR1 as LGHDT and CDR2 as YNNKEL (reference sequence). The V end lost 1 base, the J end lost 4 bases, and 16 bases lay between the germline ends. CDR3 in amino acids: CASSQAKGLRGTEAFF. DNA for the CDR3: TGTGCCAGCAGCCAAGCGAAAGGGCTTCGGGGCACTGAAGCTTTCTTT.

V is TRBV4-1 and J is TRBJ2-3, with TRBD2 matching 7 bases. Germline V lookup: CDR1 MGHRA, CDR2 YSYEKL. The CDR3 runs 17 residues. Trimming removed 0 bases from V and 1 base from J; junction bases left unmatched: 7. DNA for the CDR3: TGCGCCAGCAGCCAAGATCTACTGGCGGGGGGCACAGATACGCAGTATTTT. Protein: CASSQDLLAGGTDTQYF.

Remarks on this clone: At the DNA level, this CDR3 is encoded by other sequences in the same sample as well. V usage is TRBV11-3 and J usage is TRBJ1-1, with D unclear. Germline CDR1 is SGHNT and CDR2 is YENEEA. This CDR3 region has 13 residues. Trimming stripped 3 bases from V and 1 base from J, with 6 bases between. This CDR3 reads CASSFSGNTEAFF. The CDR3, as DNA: TGTGCCAGCAGCTTCTCGGGGAACACTGAAGCTTTCTTT.

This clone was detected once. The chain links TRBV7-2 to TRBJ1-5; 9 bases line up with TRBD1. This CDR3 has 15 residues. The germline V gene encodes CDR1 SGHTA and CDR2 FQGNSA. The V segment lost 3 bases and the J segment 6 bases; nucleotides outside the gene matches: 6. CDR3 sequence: CASSFETGGVQPQHF. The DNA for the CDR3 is TGTGCCAGCAGCTTTGAGACAGGGGGTGTTCAGCCCCAGCATTTT. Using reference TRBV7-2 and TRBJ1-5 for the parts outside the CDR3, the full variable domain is GAGVSQSPSNKVTEKGKDVELRCDPISGHTALYWYRQSLGQGLEFLIYFQGNSAPDKSGLPSDRFSAERTGGSVSTLTIQRTQQEDSAVYLCASSFETGGVQPQHFGDGTRLSIL.

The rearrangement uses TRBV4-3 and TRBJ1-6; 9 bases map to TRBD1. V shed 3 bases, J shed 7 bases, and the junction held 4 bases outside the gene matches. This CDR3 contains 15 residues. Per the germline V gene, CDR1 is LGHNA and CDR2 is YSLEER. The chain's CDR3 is CASSQGTGTNSPLHF. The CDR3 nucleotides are TGCGCCAGCAGCCAGGGGACAGGGACCAATTCACCCCTCCACTTT.

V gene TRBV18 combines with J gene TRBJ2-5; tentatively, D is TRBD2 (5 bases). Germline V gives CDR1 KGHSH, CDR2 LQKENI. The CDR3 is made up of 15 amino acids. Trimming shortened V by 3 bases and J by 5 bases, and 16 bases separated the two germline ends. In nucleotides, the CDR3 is TGTGCCAGCTCACCCGGGATCCATGGTGGGGAGACCCAGTACTTC. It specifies CASSPGIHGGETQYF.

This CDR3 reads CASSLGTGISYSPLHF. The CDR3 DNA follows: TGTGCCAGCAGCCTCGGGACAGGGATATCTTATTCACCCCTCCACTTT. The V call is TRBV7-2, the J call TRBJ1-6; 9 bases map to TRBD1. Germline V gene data show CDR1 as SGHTA and CDR2 as FQGNSA. V was clipped by 5 bases and J by 8 bases; unmatched bases: 10. This CDR3 is built from 16 residues.

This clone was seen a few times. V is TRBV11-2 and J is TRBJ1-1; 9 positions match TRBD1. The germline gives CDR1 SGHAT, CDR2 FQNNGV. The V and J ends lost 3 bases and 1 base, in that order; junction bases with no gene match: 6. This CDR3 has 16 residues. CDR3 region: CASSFRQGGSNTEAFF. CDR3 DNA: TGTGCCAGCAGCTTTAGACAGGGGGGATCGAACACTGAAGCTTTCTTT. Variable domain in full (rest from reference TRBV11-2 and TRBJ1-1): EAGVAQSPRYKIIEKRQSVAFWCNPISGHATLYWYQQILGQGPKLLIQFQNNGVVDDSQLPKDRFSAERLKGVDSTLKIQPAKLEDSAVYLCASSFRQGGSNTEAFFGQGTRLTVV.

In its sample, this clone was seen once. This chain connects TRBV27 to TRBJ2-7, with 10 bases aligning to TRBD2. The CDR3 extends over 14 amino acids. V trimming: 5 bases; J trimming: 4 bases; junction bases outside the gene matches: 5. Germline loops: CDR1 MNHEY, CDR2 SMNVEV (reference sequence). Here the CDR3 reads CASSLAGASYEQYF. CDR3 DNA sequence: TGTGCCAGCAGTCTAGCGGGGGCGTCGTACGAGCAGTACTTC.

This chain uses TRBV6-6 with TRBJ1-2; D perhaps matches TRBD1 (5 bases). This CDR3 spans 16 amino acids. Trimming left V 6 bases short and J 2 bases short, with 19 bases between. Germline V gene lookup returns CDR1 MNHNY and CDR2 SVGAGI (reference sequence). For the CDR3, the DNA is TGTGCCAGCAGCCGACCCGACCGCGGGGGAAACTATGGCTACACCTTC. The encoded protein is CASSRPDRGGNYGYTF.

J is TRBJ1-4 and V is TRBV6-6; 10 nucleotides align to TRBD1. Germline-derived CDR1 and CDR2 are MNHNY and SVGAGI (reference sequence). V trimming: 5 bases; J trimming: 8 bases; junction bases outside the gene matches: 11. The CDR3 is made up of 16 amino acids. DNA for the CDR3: TGTGCCAGCAGTCCCCCGGGACAGGGGTTGACGGAAAAACTGTTTTTT. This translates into CASSPPGQGLTEKLFF.

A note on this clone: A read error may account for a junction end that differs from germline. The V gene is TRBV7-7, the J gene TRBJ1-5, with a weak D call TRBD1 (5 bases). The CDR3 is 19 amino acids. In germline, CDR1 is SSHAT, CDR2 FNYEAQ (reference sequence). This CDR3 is CASSLMESQGFEGNQPQHF. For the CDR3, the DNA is TGTGCTAGCAGCTTAATGGAATCCCAGGGTTTTGAGGGCAATCAGCCCCAGCATTTT.

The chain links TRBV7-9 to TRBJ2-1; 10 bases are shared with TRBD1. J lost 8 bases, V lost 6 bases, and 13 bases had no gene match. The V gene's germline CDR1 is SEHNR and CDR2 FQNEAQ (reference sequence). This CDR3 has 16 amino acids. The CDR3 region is CASRVWPGQGRDEQFF. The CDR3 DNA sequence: TGTGCCAGCAGGGTGTGGCCGGGACAGGGGAGGGATGAGCAGTTCTTC. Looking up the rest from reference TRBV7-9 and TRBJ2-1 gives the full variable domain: DTGVSQNPRHKITKRGQNVTFRCDPISEHNRLYWYRQTLGQGPEFLTYFQNEAQLEKSRLLSDRFSAERPKGSFSTLEIQRTEQGDSAMYLCASRVWPGQGRDEQFFGPGTRLTVL.

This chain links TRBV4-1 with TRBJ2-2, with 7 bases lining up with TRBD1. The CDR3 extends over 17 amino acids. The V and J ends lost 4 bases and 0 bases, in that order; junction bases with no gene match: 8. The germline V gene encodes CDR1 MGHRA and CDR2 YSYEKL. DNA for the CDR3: TGCGCCAGCAGCCTCCATGACAGGGTAGCGAACACCGGGGAGCTGTTTTTT. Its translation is CASSLHDRVANTGELFF.

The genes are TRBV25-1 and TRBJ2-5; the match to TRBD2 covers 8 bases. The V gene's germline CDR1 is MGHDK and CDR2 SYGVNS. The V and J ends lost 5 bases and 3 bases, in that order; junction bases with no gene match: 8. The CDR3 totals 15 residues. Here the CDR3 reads CASSQRGRNEETQYF. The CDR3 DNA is TGTGCCAGCAGTCAGCGGGGGAGGAATGAAGAGACCCAGTACTTC.

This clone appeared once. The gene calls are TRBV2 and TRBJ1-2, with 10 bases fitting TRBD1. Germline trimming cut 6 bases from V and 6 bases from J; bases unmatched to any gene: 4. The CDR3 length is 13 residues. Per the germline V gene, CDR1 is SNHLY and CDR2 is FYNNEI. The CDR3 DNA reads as TGTGCCAGCAGGGAGGACAGGGGGGATGGCTACACCTTC. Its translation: CASREDRGDGYTF.

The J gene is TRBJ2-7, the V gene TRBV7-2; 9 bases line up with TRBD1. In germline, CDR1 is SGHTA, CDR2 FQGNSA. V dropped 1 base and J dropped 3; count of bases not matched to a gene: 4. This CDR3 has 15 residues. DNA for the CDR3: TGTGCCAGCAGCTTAGACGGGACAGGGTTCTACGAGCAGTACGTC. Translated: CASSLDGTGFYEQYV.

The chain's CDR3 is CASSQSRSEQFF. Written as DNA, the CDR3 is TGTGCCAGTAGTCAATCTAGAAGTGAGCAGTTCTTC. The V and J genes are TRBV19 and TRBJ2-1; no definite D call. The germline V gene has CDR1 LNHDA and CDR2 SQIVND (reference sequence). The germline V and J ends were trimmed by 5 bases and 9 bases, with 11 bases remaining between them. The CDR3 is 12 amino acids.

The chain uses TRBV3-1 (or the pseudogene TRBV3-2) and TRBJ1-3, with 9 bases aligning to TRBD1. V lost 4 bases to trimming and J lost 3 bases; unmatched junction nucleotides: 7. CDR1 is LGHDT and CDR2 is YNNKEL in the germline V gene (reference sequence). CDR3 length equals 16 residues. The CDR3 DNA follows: TGTGCCAGCAGCCCCCAAACAGGGGGCTATGGAAACACCATATATTTT. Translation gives CASSPQTGGYGNTIYF.

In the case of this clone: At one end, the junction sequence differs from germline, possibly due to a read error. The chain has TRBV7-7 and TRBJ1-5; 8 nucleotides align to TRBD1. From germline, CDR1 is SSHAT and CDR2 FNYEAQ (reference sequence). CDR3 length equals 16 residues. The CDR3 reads CASRTRTGRRNQPQHF. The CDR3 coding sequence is TGTGCTAGCAGAACCCGGACAGGGAGGCGCAATCAGCCCCAGCATTTT.

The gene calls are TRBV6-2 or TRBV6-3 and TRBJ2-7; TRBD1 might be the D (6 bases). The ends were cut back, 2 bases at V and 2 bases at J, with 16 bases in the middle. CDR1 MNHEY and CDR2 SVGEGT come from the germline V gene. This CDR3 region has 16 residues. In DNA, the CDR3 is TGTGCCAGCAGTTACGGGAAGGGAGACAGGACCTACGAGCAGTACGTC. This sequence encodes CASSYGKGDRTYEQYV.

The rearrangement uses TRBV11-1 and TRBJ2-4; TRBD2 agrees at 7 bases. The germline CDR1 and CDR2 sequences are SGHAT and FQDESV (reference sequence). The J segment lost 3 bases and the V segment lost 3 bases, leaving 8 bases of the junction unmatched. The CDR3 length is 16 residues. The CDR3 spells CASSFTGGFVKNIQYF. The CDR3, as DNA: TGTGCCAGCAGCTTTACGGGGGGTTTTGTCAAAAACATTCAGTACTTC.